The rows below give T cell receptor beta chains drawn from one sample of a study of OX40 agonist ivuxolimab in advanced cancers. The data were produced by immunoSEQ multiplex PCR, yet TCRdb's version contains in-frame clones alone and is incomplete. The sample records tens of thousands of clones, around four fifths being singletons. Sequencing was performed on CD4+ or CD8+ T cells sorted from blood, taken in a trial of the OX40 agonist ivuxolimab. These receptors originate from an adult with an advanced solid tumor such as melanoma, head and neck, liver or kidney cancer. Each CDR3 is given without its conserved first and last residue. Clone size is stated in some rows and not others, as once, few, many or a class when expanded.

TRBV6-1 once ASIQETQY
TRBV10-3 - AIMKTNYGYT
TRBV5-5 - ASSSLLGTGELF
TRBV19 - ASSTTLSLYEQY
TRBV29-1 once SAVGGTGGDEQY
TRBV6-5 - ASNTRTMNTEAF
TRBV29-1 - SVLGLAGGSTDTQY
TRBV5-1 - ASSLGIAGRDYNEQF
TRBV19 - ASSMEGSYNSPLH
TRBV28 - ASSFPGDQPQH
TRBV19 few ASTPTGPTGELF
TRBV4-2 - ASSQGLGSGSFGELF
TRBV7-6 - ASSLVAGATGELF
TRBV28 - ASSPREYNTGELF
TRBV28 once ASSPFRGVDQPQH
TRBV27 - ASSLIPGLTDTQY
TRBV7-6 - ASSSTGNSYEQY
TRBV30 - ASMNSPTGMNTEAF
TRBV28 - ASSVFDTAVETQY
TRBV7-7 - ASSPWDREGETQY
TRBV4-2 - ASSQGLNNEQF
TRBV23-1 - ASSQFGGIGDSNYGYT
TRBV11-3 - ASSLGHEQF
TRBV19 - ASSISQGGFYEQY
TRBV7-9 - ASSLGGGNNEQF
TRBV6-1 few ATSLAGGETHEQY
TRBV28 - ASRNYNEQF